The 10 T cell receptor beta chains presented below share a single source sample, sequenced in a study of tumor-infiltrating lymphocytes in localized non-small cell lung cancer (dated by TCRdb to the early 2020s). The receptor library was made with the immunoSEQ multiplex PCR assay. This is the immuneACCESS table as TCRdb keeps it, with only in-frame sequences that have V and J called. A part of the clones is gone; compared with another copy, unresolved V genes explain less than half, and the rest is unexplained. Present in this sample are some 8,400 clones, over 75% of which were seen just once. The top ten clonotypes cover approximately 4.8% of the sample. The sample was lung tumor tissue. These receptors came from a human donor with non-small cell lung cancer.

The chain uses TRBV4-3 and TRBJ2-2, with TRBD2 identical over 9 bases. This CDR3 contains 17 residues. Germline lookup yields CDR1 LGHNA and CDR2 YSLEER. V dropped 2 bases and J dropped 4; count of bases not matched to a gene: 8. The chain's CDR3 is CASSQFGTSHPTGELFF. The CDR3 nucleotides are TGCGCCAGCAGCCAATTCGGGACTAGCCATCCCACCGGGGAGCTGTTTTTT.

The rearrangement joins TRBV23-1 to TRBJ2-7; either TRBD1 or TRBD2 may supply D (5 bases each). TRBV23-1 counts as an open reading frame of uncertain function. V lost 9 bases, J lost 2 bases, and 17 bases lay in between. This CDR3 spans 14 amino acids. The CDR3 loop is CARALRGKAYEQYF. CDR3 nucleotides: TGCGCCAGAGCCTTGAGGGGTAAGGCCTACGAGCAGTACTTC.

This clone occurred once. This chain joins TRBV23-1 and TRBJ1-2, with a possible D match to TRBD1 (5 bases). TRBV23-1 is assigned to the ORF class and has an uncertain function. The V end was cut by 2 bases, the J end by 3 bases, with 19 bases between. CDR3 length: 17 residues. The CDR3 bases are TGCGCCAGCAGTCAAAGGATTGGGGGTTTAAGGTACTATGGCTACACCTTC. It codes for CASSQRIGGLRYYGYTF.

This clone has only a few counts. This chain uses TRBV2 with TRBJ1-2; D is unclear. The CDR3 extends over 11 amino acids. Germline assignment: CDR1 SNHLY and CDR2 FYNNEI. Trimming removed 1 base from V and 8 bases from J, with 5 bases in between. The CDR3 here is CASSEVDGYTF. CDR3 nucleotides: TGTGCCAGCAGTGAAGTGGACGGCTACACCTTC. The full variable domain, its missing parts supplied by reference TRBV2 and TRBJ1-2, is EPEVTQTPSHQVTQMGQEVILRCVPISNHLYFYWYRQILGQKVEFLVSFYNNEISEKSEIFDDQFSVERPDGSNFTLKIRSTKLEDSAMYFCASSEVDGYTFGSGTRLTVV.

The chain carries TRBV5-1 and TRBJ2-2; 9 bases align to TRBD1. The CDR3 covers 16 residues. Germline V gene sequence: CDR1 SGHRS, CDR2 YFSETQ. The trim removed 3 bases at V and 4 bases at J, leaving 7 bases unmatched. The CDR3: CASSSRTGAFTGELFF. The CDR3 region has the DNA TGCGCCAGCAGCTCTCGGACAGGGGCCTTCACCGGGGAGCTGTTTTTT.

This chain uses TRBV4-3 with TRBJ1-3, with D hard to call. Trimming cost V 5 bases and J 4 bases, with 18 bases left between them. The CDR3 totals 16 residues. Germline assignment: CDR1 LGHNA and CDR2 YSLEER. In DNA, the CDR3 is TGCGCCAGCAGCACCCAGACGGTGACCCCCGGAAACACCATATATTTT. Translated, it gives CASSTQTVTPGNTIYF.

The chain combines TRBV2 with TRBJ1-5; TRBD1 is a possible D gene (5 bases). Germline V CDR1 and CDR2: SNHLY, FYNNEI. V was clipped by 6 bases and J by 0 bases, with 9 bases between them. The CDR3 has 14 amino acids. As DNA, the CDR3 is TGTGCCAGCAGGGCAGGGTATAGCAATCAGCCCCAGCATTTT. This sequence encodes CASRAGYSNQPQHF.

The chain uses TRBV6-5 and TRBJ1-1, with unresolved D. The V gene's germline CDR1 is MNHEY and CDR2 SVGAGI. V lost 5 bases and J lost 4, with 11 bases in between. This CDR3 region has 13 residues. CDR3 protein: CASSTRWGTEAFF. In nucleotides, the CDR3 is TGTGCCAGCAGTACCCGGTGGGGCACTGAAGCTTTCTTT.

V is TRBV9 and J is TRBJ1-4; D gene uncertain. CDR3 length equals 16 residues. Between the trimmed V and J ends, which lost 0 bases and 2 bases, there was a span of 11 bases. Germline loops: CDR1 SGDLS, CDR2 YYNGEE. CDR3 loop: CASSVAGFATNEKLFF. Here the CDR3 DNA reads TGTGCCAGCAGCGTAGCAGGCTTTGCCACTAATGAAAAACTGTTTTTT.

This clone was seen once. The rearrangement links TRBV30 to TRBJ2-1, with 15 positions matching TRBD2. The germline V gene encodes CDR1 GTSNPN and CDR2 SVGIG (reference sequence). The CDR3 covers 19 residues. After removal of 0 bases from V and 2 bases from J, the junction contained 8 bases not matched to a gene. The CDR3 region has the DNA TGTGCCTGGAGTGTAAACAGGGGACTAGCGGGAGGACCCTACAATGAGCAGTTCTTC. Translated: CAWSVNRGLAGGPYNEQFF.